These 29 T cell receptor beta chains were all obtained from the same sample, sequenced in a study of cytomegalovirus exposure and HLA in healthy donors. PCR amplification relied on 60 Vbeta primers (plus 13 Jbeta primers). Profiled with immunoSEQ multiplex PCR; TCRdb holds only in-frame clones, not every one. The table shows around 130,000 clones, with roughly 78% occurring only once. The specimen was PBMCs. These receptor sequences come from a male donor in good health and CMV-seronegative.

V and J are TRBV4-1 and TRBJ2-7; 10 bases are shared with TRBD2. Germline V gives CDR1 MGHRA, CDR2 YSYEKL. The trim removed 1 base at V and 3 bases at J, leaving 12 bases unmatched. The CDR3 consists of 18 residues. DNA of the CDR3: TGCGCCAGCAGCCAAGGGGGAGCGGGAGGGACTCCTCTCTACGAGCAGTACTTC. This translates into CASSQGGAGGTPLYEQYF.

V and J are TRBV19 and TRBJ2-7; tentative D call: TRBD1 (5 bases). Looked up from germline, CDR1 is LNHDA and CDR2 is SQIVND (reference sequence). V was pared by 3 bases and J by 6 bases, with 15 bases between. The CDR3 totals 14 residues. CDR3 DNA sequence: TGTGCCAGTAGTATCCCCGGGTACCAGGGCGAGCAGTACTTC. Its translation: CASSIPGYQGEQYF.

This clone was recorded only once. The chain has TRBV6-1 and TRBJ2-7, with a tentative D call TRBD2 (5 bases). Germline-derived CDR1 and CDR2 are MNHNS and SASEGT. The CDR3 covers 14 residues. The V gene lost 7 bases and the J gene lost 4 bases, with 17 bases spanning the gap. The CDR3 DNA reads as TGTGCCAGCACTTTGTTGGGTGGCGGGTACGAGCAGTACTTC. As protein: CASTLLGGGYEQYF.

Points on this clone: Other DNA sequences of this sample code for an identical CDR3. The chain combines TRBV5-6 with TRBJ2-1; 13 bases fit TRBD2. Germline CDR1 is SGHDT and CDR2 is YYEEEE. CDR3 length equals 15 residues. Germline trimming cut 4 bases from V and 8 bases from J; bases unmatched to any gene: 6. Here the CDR3 DNA reads TGTGCCAGCAGCCGTCGGACTAGCGGGAGCGATGAGCAGTTCTTC. It yields the protein CASSRRTSGSDEQFF.

V gene TRBV5-4 combines with J gene TRBJ1-2, with D possibly TRBD1 on 6 matching bases. The CDR3 has 13 residues. The germline CDR1 and CDR2 sequences are SGHNT and YYREEE (reference sequence). V was cut by 4 bases and J by 8 bases, with 15 bases left in between. The DNA of the CDR3 is TGTGCCAGCAGCGTGATCGGGGGGGGCGGCTACACCTTC. Translating gives CASSVIGGGGYTF.

The gene calls are TRBV9 and TRBJ2-7; 13 bases agree with TRBD2. J was trimmed by 2 bases and V by 4 bases; bases with no gene match: 6. CDR1 and CDR2 from the germline V gene are SGDLS and YYNGEE. CDR3 length: 16 residues. Here the CDR3 reads CASSPGLAGTAYEQYF. The CDR3 nucleotides are TGTGCCAGCAGCCCGGGACTAGCGGGAACGGCCTACGAGCAGTACTTC.

V is TRBV4-1 and J is TRBJ1-2; D not certain. This CDR3 has 17 amino acids. The V gene lost 0 bases and the J gene lost 4 bases, with 18 bases spanning the gap. The germline V gene has CDR1 MGHRA and CDR2 YSYEKL. CDR3 in amino acids: CASSQDEAEGLLYGYTF. CDR3 nucleotides: TGCGCCAGCAGCCAAGATGAAGCCGAGGGCCTGCTCTATGGCTACACCTTC.

The J gene is TRBJ1-1, the V gene TRBV7-9, with TRBD1 matching over 10 bases. Losses at the gene ends were 8 bases for V and 1 base for J; bases not matched to a gene: 7. Germline V gene data show CDR1 as SEHNR and CDR2 as FQNEAQ (reference sequence). The CDR3 runs to 15 residues. The CDR3 loop reads CASRKGQGQNTEAFF. DNA of the CDR3: TGTGCCAGCCGGAAGGGACAGGGGCAGAACACTGAAGCTTTCTTT.

This chain uses TRBV2 with TRBJ2-3, with D tentatively TRBD2 (7 bases). Trimming took 8 bases from V and 4 from J, leaving 13 bases between them. CDR1 and CDR2 from the germline V gene are SNHLY and FYNNEI. There are 13 residues in the CDR3. The CDR3 coding sequence is TGTGCCAGCGGGGGGGGGCAGGCAGATACGCAGTATTTT. This sequence encodes CASGGGQADTQYF.

J is TRBJ2-5 and V is TRBV6-6; 8 positions agree with TRBD1. Germline CDR1 MNHNY, CDR2 SVGAGI (reference sequence). Trimming at V came to 0 bases and at J to 5 bases, leaving 5 bases not matched to a gene. This CDR3 region has 15 residues. The CDR3 protein is CASSYSAGGLETQYF. The CDR3 DNA reads TGTGCCAGCAGTTACTCAGCAGGGGGCCTGGAGACCCAGTACTTC.

The chain recombines TRBV11-3 with TRBJ2-3; D is uncertain. With 5 bases removed from V and 1 base from J, the gap between germline ends came to 7 bases. Germline V gene data show CDR1 as SGHNT and CDR2 as YENEEA. The CDR3 extends over 13 amino acids. The DNA of the CDR3 is TGTGCCAGCAGCCTTAGCCGCACAGATACGCAGTATTTT. This sequence encodes CASSLSRTDTQYF.

This chain uses TRBV7-8 with TRBJ2-7; perhaps TRBD2 as D (7 bases). The germline CDR1 and CDR2 sequences are SGHVS and FQNEAQ. The CDR3 is 16 amino acids. Trimming stripped 5 bases from V and 6 bases from J, with 23 bases between. CDR3 sequence: CASSEGPEGGKGEQYF. The CDR3 DNA follows: TGTGCCAGCAGCGAGGGCCCCGAGGGGGGGAAGGGCGAGCAGTACTTC.

This chain uses TRBV5-1 with TRBJ2-7, with 7 bases that match TRBD2. The germline V gene encodes CDR1 SGHRS and CDR2 YFSETQ. The CDR3 is 18 residues long. The ends lost 0 bases at V and 2 bases at J; junction bases unmatched: 14. The DNA of the CDR3 is TGCGCCAGCAGCTTGGCCAGTGGGATTAGCGGGCGTCCCTACGAGCAGTACTTC. Its translation is CASSLASGISGRPYEQYF.

The chain is built from TRBV4-1 and TRBJ1-4, with 8 bases fitting TRBD1. This CDR3 contains 15 residues. CDR1 and CDR2 from the germline V gene are MGHRA and YSYEKL. The V and J ends lost 1 base and 8 bases, in that order; junction bases with no gene match: 6. CDR3 amino acids: CASSQATGGDEKLFF. The CDR3 region has the DNA TGCGCCAGCAGCCAAGCTACAGGGGGTGACGAAAAACTGTTTTTT.

V and J are TRBV19 and TRBJ1-1; D perhaps matches TRBD1 (6 bases). The germline V gene encodes CDR1 LNHDA and CDR2 SQIVND (reference sequence). Trimming took 3 bases from V and 4 from J, leaving 15 bases between them. This CDR3 region has 15 residues. CDR3 in amino acids: CASSIGGPRGTEAFF. The DNA for the CDR3 is TGTGCCAGTAGTATCGGGGGGCCGCGGGGCACTGAAGCTTTCTTT.

A word on this clone: The same CDR3 is also encoded by other DNA sequences in this sample. The chain joins TRBV5-1 to TRBJ2-7; a possible D gene is TRBD2 (6 bases). This CDR3 has 15 residues. The V gene's germline CDR1 is SGHRS and CDR2 YFSETQ. The V gene lost 0 bases and the J gene lost 2 bases, with 12 bases spanning the gap. The CDR3 region is CASSLVGGSTYEQYF. Written as DNA, the CDR3 is TGCGCCAGCAGCTTGGTCGGAGGGTCTACCTACGAGCAGTACTTC.

J is TRBJ2-7 and V is TRBV4-2; the match to TRBD2 covers 8 bases. Trimming took 2 bases from V and 2 from J; bases not matched to a gene: 11. The germline gives CDR1 LGHNA, CDR2 YNFKEQ. CDR3 length: 17 amino acids. CDR3 loop: CASSQSGPAGVPYEQYF. The CDR3 DNA reads as TGTGCCAGCAGCCAATCCGGCCCAGCGGGGGTCCCCTACGAGCAGTACTTC.

The chain uses TRBV10-2 and TRBJ2-5; maybe TRBD2 (5 bases). The J call may be wrong; the DNA end is better matched by TRBJ2-7. The CDR3 sequence is 14 residues long. Per germline, CDR1 WSHSY and CDR2 SAAADI. This CDR3 is CASKGETGFIEQYF. CDR3 DNA: TGCGCCAGCAAGGGAGAGACTGGGTTTATCGAGCAGTACTTC.

This chain connects TRBV15 to TRBJ2-2, with a tentative D call TRBD1 (7 bases). Germline assignment: CDR1 LNHNV and CDR2 YYDKDF (reference sequence). This CDR3 has 13 residues. V gave up 8 bases and J gave up 6 bases, with 13 bases separating them. The DNA of the CDR3 is TGTGCCACCCGGGGCAGGGGGGCCGGGGAGCTGTTTTTT. This translates into CATRGRGAGELFF.

The rearrangement links TRBV7-9 to TRBJ2-7, with D perhaps TRBD1 (6 bases). Looked up from germline, CDR1 is SEHNR and CDR2 is FQNEAQ (reference sequence). The CDR3 length is 12 residues. Trimming removed 5 bases at V and 5 bases at J, with 10 bases between. The CDR3: CASSPDRNEQYF. CDR3 sequence (DNA): TGTGCCAGCAGCCCCGACAGGAACGAGCAGTACTTC.

The CDR3 reads CASSYSGASETQYF. DNA for the CDR3: TGTGCCAGCAGTTACTCGGGGGCTTCGGAGACCCAGTACTTC. V is TRBV6-5 and J is TRBJ2-5; a possible D gene is TRBD1 (6 bases). This CDR3 has 14 residues. Germline V gene data show CDR1 as MNHEY and CDR2 as SVGAGI. Trimming removed 0 bases from V and 5 bases from J, with 10 bases in between.

The chain employs TRBV9 and TRBJ1-1; D unclear. CDR1 and CDR2 from the germline V gene are SGDLS and YYNGEE. There are 14 residues in the CDR3. The germline V and J ends were trimmed by 0 bases and 2 bases, with 8 bases remaining between them. The CDR3 spells CASSVGQINTEAFF. In DNA form, the CDR3 reads TGTGCCAGCAGCGTAGGGCAGATAAACACTGAAGCTTTCTTT.

The chain combines TRBV7-9 with TRBJ2-3; 9 bases agree with TRBD2. Germline V gene data show CDR1 as SEHNR and CDR2 as FQNEAQ (reference sequence). The length of the CDR3 is 16 residues. Trimming at V came to 3 bases and at J to 4 bases, leaving 8 bases not matched to a gene. DNA for the CDR3: TGTGCCAGCAGCTTGAAATCGGCGGGGGGGCCAGATACGCAGTATTTT. Residues: CASSLKSAGGPDTQYF.

In DNA form, the CDR3 reads TGTGCCTGGAGTGTAGCAGCCCTAGGGGGAAGCACTGAAGCTTTCTTT. Translating gives CAWSVAALGGSTEAFF. The V call is TRBV30, the J call TRBJ1-1; a possible D gene is TRBD1 (6 bases). This CDR3 has 16 residues. The germline gives CDR1 GTSNPN, CDR2 SVGIG (reference sequence). V was clipped by 0 bases and J by 4 bases, with 18 bases between them.

The chain couples TRBV11-3 to TRBJ2-7; 7 nucleotides line up with TRBD2. Germline trimming cut 5 bases from V and 5 bases from J; bases unmatched to any gene: 12. Per the germline V gene, CDR1 is SGHNT and CDR2 is YENEEA. This CDR3 is built from 15 residues. CDR3 sequence (DNA): TGTGCCAGCAGCGCCCGACTAGCCAAAAACAACGAGCAGTACTTC. This codes for CASSARLAKNNEQYF.

The rearrangement joins TRBV10-3 to TRBJ1-5; 9 bases match TRBD1. The CDR3 consists of 17 residues. Germline values: CDR1 ENHRY, CDR2 SYGVKD. V trimming: 3 bases; J trimming: 3 bases; junction bases outside the gene matches: 9. CDR3 region: CAISDHLGQGDNQPQHF. In DNA, the CDR3 is TGTGCCATCAGTGATCACCTGGGACAGGGTGACAATCAGCCCCAGCATTTT.

The CDR3 DNA sequence: TGTGCCGGAAGGGACAGCACCTACGAGCAGTACTTC. Residues: CAGRDSTYEQYF. V and J are TRBV2 and TRBJ2-7; 7 bases line up with TRBD1. J was trimmed by 2 bases and V by 11 bases; bases with no gene match: 6. Looked up from germline, CDR1 is SNHLY and CDR2 is FYNNEI. The CDR3 covers 12 residues.

The chain recombines TRBV11-3 with TRBJ2-5; 11 bases are a match to TRBD2. The CDR3 has 17 amino acids. From germline, CDR1 is SGHNT and CDR2 YENEEA. Trimming cost V 5 bases and J 2 bases; bases outside gene matches: 10. This CDR3 is CASSPRTSGYSQETQYF. CDR3 in DNA: TGTGCCAGCAGCCCCCGGACTAGCGGGTACTCACAAGAGACCCAGTACTTC.

V usage is TRBV15 and J usage is TRBJ2-6; D remains ambiguous. This CDR3 spans 15 amino acids. CDR1 is LNHNV and CDR2 is YYDKDF in the germline V gene (reference sequence). The V end lost 1 base, the J end lost 0 bases, and 4 bases lay between the germline ends. The CDR3 loop is CATSRGNSGANVLTF. The CDR3, as DNA: TGTGCCACCAGCAGAGGTAACTCTGGGGCCAACGTCCTGACTTTC.